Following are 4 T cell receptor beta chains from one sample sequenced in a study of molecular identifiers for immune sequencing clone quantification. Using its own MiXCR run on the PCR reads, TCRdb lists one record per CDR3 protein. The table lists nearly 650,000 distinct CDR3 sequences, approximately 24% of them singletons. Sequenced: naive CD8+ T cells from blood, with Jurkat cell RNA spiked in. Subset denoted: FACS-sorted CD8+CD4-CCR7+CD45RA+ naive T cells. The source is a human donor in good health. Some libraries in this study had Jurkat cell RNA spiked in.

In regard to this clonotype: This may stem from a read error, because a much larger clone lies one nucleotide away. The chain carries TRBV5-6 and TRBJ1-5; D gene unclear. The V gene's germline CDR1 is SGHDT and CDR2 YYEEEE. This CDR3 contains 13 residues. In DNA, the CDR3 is TGTGCCAGCAGCTTGGCATGGGGTCAGCCCCAGCAATTT. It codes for CASSLAWGQPQQF.

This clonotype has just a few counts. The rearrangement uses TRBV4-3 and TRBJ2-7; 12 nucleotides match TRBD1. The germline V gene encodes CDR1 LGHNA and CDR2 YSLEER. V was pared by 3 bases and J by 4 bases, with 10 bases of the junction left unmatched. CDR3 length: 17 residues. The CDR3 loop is CASSQKLGDRGLYEQYF. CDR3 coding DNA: TGCGCCAGCAGCCAGAAGCTTGGGGACAGGGGGCTTTACGAGCAGTACTTC.

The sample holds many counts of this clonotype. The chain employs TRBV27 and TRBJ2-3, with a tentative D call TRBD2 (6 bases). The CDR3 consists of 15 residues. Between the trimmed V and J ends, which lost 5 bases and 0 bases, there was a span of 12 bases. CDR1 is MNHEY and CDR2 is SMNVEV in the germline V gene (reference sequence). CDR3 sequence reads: CASSTRRGSTDTQYF. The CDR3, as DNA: TGTGCCAGCAGTACTAGGCGGGGCAGCACAGATACGCAGTATTTT.

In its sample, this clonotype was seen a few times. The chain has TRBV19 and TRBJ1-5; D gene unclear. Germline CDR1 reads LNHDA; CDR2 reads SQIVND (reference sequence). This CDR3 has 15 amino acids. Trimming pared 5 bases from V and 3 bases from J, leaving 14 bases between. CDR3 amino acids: CASSVGSEFNQPQHF. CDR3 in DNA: TGTGCCAGTAGTGTCGGGAGCGAATTCAATCAGCCCCAGCATTTT.